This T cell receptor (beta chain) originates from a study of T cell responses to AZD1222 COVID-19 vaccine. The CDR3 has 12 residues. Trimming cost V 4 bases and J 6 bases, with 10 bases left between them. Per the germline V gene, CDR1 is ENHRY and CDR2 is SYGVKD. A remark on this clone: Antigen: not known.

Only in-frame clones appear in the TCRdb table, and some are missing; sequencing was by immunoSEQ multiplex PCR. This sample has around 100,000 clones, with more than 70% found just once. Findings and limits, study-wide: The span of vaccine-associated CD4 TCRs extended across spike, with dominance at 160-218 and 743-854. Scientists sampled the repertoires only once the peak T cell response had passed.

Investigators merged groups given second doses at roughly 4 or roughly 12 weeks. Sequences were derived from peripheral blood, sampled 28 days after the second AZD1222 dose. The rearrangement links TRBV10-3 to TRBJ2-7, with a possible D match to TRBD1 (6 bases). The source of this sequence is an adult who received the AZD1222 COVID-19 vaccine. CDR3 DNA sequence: TGTGCCATCAGTGGGCTAGGGGGCGAGCAGTACTTC. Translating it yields CAISGLGGEQYF.